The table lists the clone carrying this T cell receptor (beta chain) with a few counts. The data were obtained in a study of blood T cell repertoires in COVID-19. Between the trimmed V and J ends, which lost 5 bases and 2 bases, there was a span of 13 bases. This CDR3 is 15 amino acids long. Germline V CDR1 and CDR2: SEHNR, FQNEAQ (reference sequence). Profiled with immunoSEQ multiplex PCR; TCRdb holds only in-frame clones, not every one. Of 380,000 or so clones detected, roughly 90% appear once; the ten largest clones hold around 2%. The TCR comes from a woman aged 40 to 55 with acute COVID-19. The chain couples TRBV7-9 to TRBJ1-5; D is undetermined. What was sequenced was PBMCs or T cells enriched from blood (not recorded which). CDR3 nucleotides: TGTGCCAGCAGCCCCGGTTACGTGGGCAATCAGCCCCAGCATTTT. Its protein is CASSPGYVGNQPQHF.